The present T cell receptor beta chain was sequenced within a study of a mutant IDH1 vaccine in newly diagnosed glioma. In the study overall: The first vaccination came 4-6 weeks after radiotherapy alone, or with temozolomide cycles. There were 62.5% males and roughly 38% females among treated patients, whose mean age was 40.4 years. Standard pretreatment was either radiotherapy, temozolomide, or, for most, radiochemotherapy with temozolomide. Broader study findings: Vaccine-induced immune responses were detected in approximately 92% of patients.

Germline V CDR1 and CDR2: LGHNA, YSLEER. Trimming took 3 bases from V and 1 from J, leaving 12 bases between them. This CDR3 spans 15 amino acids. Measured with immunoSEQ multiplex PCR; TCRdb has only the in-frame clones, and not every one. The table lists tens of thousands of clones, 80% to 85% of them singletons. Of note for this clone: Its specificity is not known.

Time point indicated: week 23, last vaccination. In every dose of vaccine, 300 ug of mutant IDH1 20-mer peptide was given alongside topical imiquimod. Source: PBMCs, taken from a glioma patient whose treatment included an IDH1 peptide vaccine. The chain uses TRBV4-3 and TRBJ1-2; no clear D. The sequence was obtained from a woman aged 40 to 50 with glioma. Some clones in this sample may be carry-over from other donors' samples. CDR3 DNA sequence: TGCGCCAGCAGCCAGGCCGAGGTCCGTAACTATGGCTACACCTTC. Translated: CASSQAEVRNYGYTF.